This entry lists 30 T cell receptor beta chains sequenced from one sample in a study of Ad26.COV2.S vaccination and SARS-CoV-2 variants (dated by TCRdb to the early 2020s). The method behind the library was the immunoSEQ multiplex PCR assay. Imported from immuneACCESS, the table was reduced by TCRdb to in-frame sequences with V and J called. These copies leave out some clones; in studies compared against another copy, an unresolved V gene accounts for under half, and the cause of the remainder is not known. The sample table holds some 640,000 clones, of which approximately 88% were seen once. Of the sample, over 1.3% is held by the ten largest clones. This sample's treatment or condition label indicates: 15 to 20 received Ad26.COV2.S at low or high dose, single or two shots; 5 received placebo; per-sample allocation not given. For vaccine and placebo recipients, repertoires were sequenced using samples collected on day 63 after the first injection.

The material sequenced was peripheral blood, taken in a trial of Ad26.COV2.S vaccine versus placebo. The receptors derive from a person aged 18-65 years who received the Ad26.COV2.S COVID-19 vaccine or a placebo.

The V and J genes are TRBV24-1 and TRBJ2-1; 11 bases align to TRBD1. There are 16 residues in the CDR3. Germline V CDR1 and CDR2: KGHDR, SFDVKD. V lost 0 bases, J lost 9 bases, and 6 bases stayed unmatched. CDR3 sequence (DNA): TGTGCCACCAGTGATTTGGTGGGACAGGGGGTTGGTGAGCAGTTCTTC. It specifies CATSDLVGQGVGEQFF.

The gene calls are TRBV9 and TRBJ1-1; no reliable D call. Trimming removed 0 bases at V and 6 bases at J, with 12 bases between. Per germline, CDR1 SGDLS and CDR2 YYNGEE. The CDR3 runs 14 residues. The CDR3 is CASSVEGTASEAFF. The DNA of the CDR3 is TGTGCCAGCAGCGTAGAGGGCACGGCCTCTGAAGCTTTCTTT.

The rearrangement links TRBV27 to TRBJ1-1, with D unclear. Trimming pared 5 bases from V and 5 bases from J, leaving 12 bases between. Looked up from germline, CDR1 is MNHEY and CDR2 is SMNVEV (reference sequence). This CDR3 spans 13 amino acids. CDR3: CASSPLAGTEAFF. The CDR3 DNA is TGTGCCAGCAGTCCCCTTGCCGGGACTGAAGCTTTCTTT.

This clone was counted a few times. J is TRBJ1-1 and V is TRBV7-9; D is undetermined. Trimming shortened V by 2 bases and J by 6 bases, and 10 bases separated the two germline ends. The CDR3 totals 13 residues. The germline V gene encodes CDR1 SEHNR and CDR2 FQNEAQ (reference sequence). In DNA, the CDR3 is TGTGCCAGCAGCTTATCCCCTAGTGCTGAAGCTTTCTTT. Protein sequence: CASSLSPSAEAFF. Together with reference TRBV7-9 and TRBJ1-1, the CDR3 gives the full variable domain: DTGVSQNPRHKITKRGQNVTFRCDPISEHNRLYWYRQTLGQGPEFLTYFQNEAQLEKSRLLSDRFSAERPKGSFSTLEIQRTEQGDSAMYLCASSLSPSAEAFFGQGTRLTVV.

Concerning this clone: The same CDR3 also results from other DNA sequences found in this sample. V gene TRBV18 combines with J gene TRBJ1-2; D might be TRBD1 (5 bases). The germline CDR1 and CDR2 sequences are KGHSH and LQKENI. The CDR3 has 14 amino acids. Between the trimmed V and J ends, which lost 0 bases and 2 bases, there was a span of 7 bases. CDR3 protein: CASSPPGGNYGYTF. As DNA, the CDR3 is TGTGCCAGCTCACCACCTGGGGGGAACTATGGCTACACCTTC. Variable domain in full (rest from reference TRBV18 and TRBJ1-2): NAGVMQNPRHLVRRRGQEARLRCSPMKGHSHVYWYRQLPEEGLKFMVYLQKENIIDESGMPKERFSAEFPKEGPSILRIQQVVRGDSAAYFCASSPPGGNYGYTFGSGTRLTVV.

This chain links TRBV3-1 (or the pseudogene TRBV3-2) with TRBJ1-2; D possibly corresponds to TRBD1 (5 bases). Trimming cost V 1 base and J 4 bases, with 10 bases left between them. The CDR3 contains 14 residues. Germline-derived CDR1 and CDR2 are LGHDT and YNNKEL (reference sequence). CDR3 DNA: TGTGCCAGCAGCCAAGTCGGGACGGTCTATGGCTACACCTTC. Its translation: CASSQVGTVYGYTF.

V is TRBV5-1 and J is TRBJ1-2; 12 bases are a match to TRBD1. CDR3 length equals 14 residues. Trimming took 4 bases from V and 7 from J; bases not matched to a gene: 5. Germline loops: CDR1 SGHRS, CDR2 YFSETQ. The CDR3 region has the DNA TGCGCCAGCAGCCCGGCGGGACAGGGGGCTGGCTACACCTTC. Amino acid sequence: CASSPAGQGAGYTF.

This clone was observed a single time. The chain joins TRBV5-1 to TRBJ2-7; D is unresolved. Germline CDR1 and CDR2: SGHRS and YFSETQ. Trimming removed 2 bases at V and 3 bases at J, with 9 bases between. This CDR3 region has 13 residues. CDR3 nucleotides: TGCGCCAGCAGCTTCGACTGGGGCTACGAGCAGTACTTC. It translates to CASSFDWGYEQYF.

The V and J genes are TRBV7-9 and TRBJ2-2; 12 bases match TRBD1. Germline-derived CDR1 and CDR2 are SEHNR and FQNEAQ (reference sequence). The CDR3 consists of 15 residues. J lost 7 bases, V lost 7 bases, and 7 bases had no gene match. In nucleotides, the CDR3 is TGTGCCAGCACCTCCGGGACAGGGGGCGGCGGGGAGCTGTTTTTT. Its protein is CASTSGTGGGGELFF.

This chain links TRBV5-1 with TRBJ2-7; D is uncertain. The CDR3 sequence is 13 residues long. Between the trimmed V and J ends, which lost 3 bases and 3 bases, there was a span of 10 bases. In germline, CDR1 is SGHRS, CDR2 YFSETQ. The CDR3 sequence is CASSSGSVYEQYF. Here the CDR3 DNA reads TGCGCCAGCAGCTCTGGATCAGTCTACGAGCAGTACTTC.

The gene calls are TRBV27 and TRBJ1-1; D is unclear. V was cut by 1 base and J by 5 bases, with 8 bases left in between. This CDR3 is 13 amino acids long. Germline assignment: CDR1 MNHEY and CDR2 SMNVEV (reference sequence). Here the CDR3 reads CASSLFMGTEAFF. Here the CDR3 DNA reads TGTGCCAGCAGTTTATTTATGGGAACTGAAGCTTTCTTT.

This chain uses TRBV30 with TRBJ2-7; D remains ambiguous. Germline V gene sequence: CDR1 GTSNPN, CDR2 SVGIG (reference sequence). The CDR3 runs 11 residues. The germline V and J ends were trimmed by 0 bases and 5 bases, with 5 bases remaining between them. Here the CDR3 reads CAWSVIDEQYF. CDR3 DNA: TGTGCCTGGAGTGTAATAGACGAGCAGTACTTC.

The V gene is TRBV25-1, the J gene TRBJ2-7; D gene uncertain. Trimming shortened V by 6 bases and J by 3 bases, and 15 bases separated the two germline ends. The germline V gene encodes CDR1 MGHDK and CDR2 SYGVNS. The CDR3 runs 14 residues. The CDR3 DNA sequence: TGTGCCAGCAGCCCGGCCCTCAGGAACTACGAGCAGTACTTC. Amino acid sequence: CASSPALRNYEQYF.

CDR3 sequence reads: CASSRATGLRETQYF. The CDR3 bases are TGTGCCAGCTCACGAGCGACAGGGTTGAGGGAGACCCAGTACTTC. The rearrangement joins TRBV18 to TRBJ2-5; 7 positions agree with TRBD1. The CDR3 runs to 15 residues. The trim removed 4 bases at V and 5 bases at J, leaving 10 bases unmatched. Germline CDR1 reads KGHSH; CDR2 reads LQKENI.

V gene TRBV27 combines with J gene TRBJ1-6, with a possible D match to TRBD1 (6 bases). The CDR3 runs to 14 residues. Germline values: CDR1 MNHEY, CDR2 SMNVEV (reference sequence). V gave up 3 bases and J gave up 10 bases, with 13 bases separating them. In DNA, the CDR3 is TGTGCCAGCAGTTTCGGGGGCGCGGAATCACCCCTCCACTTT. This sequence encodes CASSFGGAESPLHF.

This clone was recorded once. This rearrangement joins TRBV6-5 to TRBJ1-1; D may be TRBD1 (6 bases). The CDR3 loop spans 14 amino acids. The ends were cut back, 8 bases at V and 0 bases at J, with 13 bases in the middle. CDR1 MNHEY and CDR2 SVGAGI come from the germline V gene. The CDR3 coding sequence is TGTGCCAGCTCCATGACAGGAATGAACACTGAAGCTTTCTTT. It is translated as CASSMTGMNTEAFF.

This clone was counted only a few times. The CDR3 sequence is CASSITGGGPYEQYF. Here the CDR3 DNA reads TGTGCCAGTAGTATCACTGGCGGCGGACCATACGAGCAGTACTTC. This chain links TRBV19 with TRBJ2-7; no firm D call. Germline lookup yields CDR1 LNHDA and CDR2 SQIVND (reference sequence). The CDR3 runs to 15 residues. The V and J ends lost 3 bases and 4 bases respectively, with 16 bases between them.

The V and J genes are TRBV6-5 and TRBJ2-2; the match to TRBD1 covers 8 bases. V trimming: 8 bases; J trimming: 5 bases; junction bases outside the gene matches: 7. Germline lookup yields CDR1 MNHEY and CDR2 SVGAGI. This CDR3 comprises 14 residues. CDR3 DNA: TGTGCCAGCCCCGGGACAGGTGTTACCGGGGAGCTGTTTTTT. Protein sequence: CASPGTGVTGELFF.

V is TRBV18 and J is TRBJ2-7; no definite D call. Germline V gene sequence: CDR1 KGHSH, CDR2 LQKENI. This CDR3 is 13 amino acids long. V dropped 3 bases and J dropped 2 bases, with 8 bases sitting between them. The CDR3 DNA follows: TGTGCCAGCTCACCGACGACGACCTACGAGCAGTACTTC. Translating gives CASSPTTTYEQYF.

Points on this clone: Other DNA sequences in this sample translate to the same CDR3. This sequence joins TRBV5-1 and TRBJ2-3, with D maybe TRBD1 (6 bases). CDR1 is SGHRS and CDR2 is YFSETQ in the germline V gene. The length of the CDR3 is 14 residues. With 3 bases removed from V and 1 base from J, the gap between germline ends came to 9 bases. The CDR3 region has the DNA TGCGCCAGCAGCTCACAGGGTGGCACAGATACGCAGTATTTT. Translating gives CASSSQGGTDTQYF. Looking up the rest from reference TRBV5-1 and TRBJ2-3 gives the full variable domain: KAGVTQTPRYLIKTRGQQVTLSCSPISGHRSVSWYQQTPGQGLQFLFEYFSETQRNKGNFPGRFSGRQFSNSRSEMNVSTLELGDSALYLCASSSQGGTDTQYFGPGTRLTVL.

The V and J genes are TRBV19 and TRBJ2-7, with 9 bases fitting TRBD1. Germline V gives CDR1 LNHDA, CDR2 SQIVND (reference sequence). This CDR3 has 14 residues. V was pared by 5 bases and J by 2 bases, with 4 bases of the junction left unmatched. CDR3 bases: TGTGCCAGTAGTGTGGGGACAGGGACCTACGAGCAGTACTTC. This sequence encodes CASSVGTGTYEQYF.

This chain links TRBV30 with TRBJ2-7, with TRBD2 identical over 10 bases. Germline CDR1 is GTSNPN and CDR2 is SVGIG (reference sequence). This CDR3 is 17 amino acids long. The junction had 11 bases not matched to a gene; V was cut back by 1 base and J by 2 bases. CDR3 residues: CAWSGSSGSLIPYEQYF. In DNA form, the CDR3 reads TGTGCCTGGAGTGGGTCTAGCGGGAGTTTAATTCCCTACGAGCAGTACTTC.

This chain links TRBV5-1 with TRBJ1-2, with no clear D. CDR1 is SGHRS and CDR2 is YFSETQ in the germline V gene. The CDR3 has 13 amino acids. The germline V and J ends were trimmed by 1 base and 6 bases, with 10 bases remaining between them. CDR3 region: CASSLNRADGYTF. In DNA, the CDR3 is TGCGCCAGCAGCTTGAATAGGGCGGATGGCTACACCTTC.

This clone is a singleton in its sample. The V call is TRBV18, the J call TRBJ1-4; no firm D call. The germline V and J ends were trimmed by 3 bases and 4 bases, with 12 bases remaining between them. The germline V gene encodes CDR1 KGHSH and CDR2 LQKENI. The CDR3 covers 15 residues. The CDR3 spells CASSPRRGDNEKLFF. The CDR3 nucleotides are TGTGCCAGCTCACCTCGGCGCGGGGATAATGAAAAACTGTTTTTT.

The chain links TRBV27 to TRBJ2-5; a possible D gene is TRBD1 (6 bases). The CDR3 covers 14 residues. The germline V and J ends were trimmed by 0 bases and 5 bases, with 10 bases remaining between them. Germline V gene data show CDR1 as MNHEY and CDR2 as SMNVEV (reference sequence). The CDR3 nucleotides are TGTGCCAGCAGTTTATCGGGGGCAGGGGAGACCCAGTACTTC. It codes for CASSLSGAGETQYF.

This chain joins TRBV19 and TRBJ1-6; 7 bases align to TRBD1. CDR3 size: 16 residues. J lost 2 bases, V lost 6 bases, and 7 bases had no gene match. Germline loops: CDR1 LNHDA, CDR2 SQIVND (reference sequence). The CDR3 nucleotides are TGTGCCAGTAGGATCCAGGGGGGAACCTATAATTCACCCCTCCACTTT. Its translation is CASRIQGGTYNSPLHF.

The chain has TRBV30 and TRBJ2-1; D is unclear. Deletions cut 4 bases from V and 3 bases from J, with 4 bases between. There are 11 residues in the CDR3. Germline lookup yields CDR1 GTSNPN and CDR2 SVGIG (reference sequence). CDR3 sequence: CAWTDYNEQFF. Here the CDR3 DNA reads TGTGCCTGGACTGACTACAATGAGCAGTTCTTC.

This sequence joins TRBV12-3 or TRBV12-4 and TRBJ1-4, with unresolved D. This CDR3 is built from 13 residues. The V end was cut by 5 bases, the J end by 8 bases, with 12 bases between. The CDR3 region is CASSPVQREKLFF. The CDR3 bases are TGTGCCAGCAGTCCCGTCCAAAGAGAAAAACTGTTTTTT.

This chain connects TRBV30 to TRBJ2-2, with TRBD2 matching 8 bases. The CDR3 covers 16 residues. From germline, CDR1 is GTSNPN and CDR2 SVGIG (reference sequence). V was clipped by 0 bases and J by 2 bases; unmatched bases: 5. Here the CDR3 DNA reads TGTGCCTGGAGTGTAGTTCTAGCGGGTAACACCGGGGAGCTGTTTTTT. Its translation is CAWSVVLAGNTGELFF.

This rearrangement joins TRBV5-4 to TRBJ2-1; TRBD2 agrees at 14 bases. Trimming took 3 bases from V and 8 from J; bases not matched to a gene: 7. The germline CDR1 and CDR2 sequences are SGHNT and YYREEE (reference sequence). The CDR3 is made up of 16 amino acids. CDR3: CASSSPGLAGVDEQFF. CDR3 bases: TGTGCCAGCAGCTCGCCGGGACTAGCGGGAGTGGATGAGCAGTTCTTC.